Shown below are 5 T cell receptor beta chains from a single sample sequenced in a study of T cell repertoires and leukemia-associated antigens (dated 2019 in TCRdb). The antigens of these receptors remain unknown. Library creation used 5' RACE. Sequenced on an Illumina MiSeq. TCRdb cleaned the public reads at Q25 with fastp, built clones with MiXCR and kept in-frame beta chains. Each entry merges the rows of one CDR3 protein and shows their most common DNA and genes. This sample is represented by roughly 10,000 distinct CDR3 sequences; 40% to 45% of them were singletons. Approximately 26% of the sample is in the top ten clones. Sequencing was carried out using CD3+ T cells sorted from blood and cultured. The source is a female donor in good health.

This clonotype is judged medium-sized. The V and J genes are TRBV20-1 and TRBJ2-7, with D perhaps TRBD1 (5 bases). V gave up 0 bases and J gave up 3 bases, with 15 bases separating them. Per the germline V gene, CDR1 is DFQATT and CDR2 is SNEGSKA (reference sequence). The CDR3 is 15 residues long. DNA for the CDR3: TGCAGTGCTAGAGATGCAAGGGGTGATGGCTACGAGCAGTACTTC. This gives the protein CSARDARGDGYEQYF.

The chain recombines TRBV12-3 or TRBV12-4 with TRBJ2-3; 8 nucleotides match TRBD1. J gave up 6 bases and V 5 bases, and 4 bases lay outside the gene matches. The CDR3 loop spans 13 amino acids. CDR3 coding DNA: TGTGCCAGCAGTCGACAGGGGTCTGATACGCAGTATTTT. Protein sequence: CASSRQGSDTQYF.

This clonotype turned up a few times. The chain recombines TRBV7-8 with TRBJ2-3; D possibly corresponds to TRBD1 (6 bases). The CDR3 extends over 15 amino acids. The germline V gene encodes CDR1 SGHVS and CDR2 FQNEAQ. Trimming left V 5 bases short and J 2 bases short, with 14 bases between. CDR3 sequence reads: CASSPWGQFTDTQYF. Here the CDR3 DNA reads TGTGCCAGCAGCCCGTGGGGGCAGTTCACAGATACGCAGTATTTT.

In its sample, this clonotype ranks as medium-sized (0.01 to 0.1%). The chain recombines TRBV7-2 with TRBJ1-1; D gene unclear. The V and J ends lost 2 bases and 7 bases respectively, with 14 bases between them. This CDR3 comprises 14 residues. Germline V gives CDR1 SGHTA, CDR2 FQGNSA. The CDR3 loop is CASSLTYLRVEAFF. In nucleotides, the CDR3 is TGTGCCAGCAGCTTAACGTATCTAAGGGTTGAAGCTTTCTTT.

The rearrangement joins TRBV5-1 to TRBJ2-3; no firm D call. Germline loops: CDR1 SGHRS, CDR2 YFSETQ. V was shortened by 5 bases and J by 5 bases, with 12 bases between the two germline ends. The CDR3 is 13 amino acids. CDR3 nucleotide sequence: TGCGCCAGCAGGGCAGTCGGCCGAGATACGCAGTATTTT. As protein: CASRAVGRDTQYF.